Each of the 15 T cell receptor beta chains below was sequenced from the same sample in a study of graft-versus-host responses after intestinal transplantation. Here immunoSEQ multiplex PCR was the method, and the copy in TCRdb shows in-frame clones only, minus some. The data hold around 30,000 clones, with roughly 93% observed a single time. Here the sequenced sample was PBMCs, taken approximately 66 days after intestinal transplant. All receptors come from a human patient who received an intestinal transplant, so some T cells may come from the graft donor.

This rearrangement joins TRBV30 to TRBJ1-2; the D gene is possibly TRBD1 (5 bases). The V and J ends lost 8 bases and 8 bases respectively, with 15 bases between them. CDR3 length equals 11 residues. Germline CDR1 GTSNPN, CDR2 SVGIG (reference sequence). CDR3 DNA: TGTGCCGGACATGTGGGGCACGGCTACACCTTC. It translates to CAGHVGHGYTF.

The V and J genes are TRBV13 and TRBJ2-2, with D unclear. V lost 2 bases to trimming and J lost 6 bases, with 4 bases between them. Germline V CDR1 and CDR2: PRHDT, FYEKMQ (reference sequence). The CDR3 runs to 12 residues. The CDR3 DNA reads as TGTGCCAGCAGCTTACGCGCCGGGGAGCTGTTTTTT. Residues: CASSLRAGELFF.

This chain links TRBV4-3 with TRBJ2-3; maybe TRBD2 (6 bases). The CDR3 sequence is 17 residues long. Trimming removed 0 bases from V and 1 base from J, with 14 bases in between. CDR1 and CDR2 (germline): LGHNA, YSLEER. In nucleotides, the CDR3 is TGCGCCAGCAGCCAAGATCGGCGGGGTTTTGGCACAGATACGCAGTATTTT. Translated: CASSQDRRGFGTDTQYF.

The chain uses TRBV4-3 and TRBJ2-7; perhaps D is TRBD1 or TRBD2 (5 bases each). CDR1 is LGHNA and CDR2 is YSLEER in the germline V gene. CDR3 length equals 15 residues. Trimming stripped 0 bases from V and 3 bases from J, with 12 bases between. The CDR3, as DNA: TGCGCCAGCAGCCAAGAGGGGGTCGACCGCTACGAGCAGTACTTC. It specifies CASSQEGVDRYEQYF.

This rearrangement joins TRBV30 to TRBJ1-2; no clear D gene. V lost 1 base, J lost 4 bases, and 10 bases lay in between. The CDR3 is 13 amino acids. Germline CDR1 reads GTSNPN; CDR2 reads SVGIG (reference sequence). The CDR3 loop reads CAWSAMGLYGYTF. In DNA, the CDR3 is TGTGCCTGGAGTGCCATGGGCCTCTATGGCTACACCTTC.

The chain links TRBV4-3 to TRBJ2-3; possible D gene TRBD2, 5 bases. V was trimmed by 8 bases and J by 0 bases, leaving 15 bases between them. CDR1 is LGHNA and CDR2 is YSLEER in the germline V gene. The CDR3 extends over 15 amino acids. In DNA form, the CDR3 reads TGCGCCAGCCGATTATCGAGGGCTAGCACAGATACGCAGTATTTT. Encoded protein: CASRLSRASTDTQYF.

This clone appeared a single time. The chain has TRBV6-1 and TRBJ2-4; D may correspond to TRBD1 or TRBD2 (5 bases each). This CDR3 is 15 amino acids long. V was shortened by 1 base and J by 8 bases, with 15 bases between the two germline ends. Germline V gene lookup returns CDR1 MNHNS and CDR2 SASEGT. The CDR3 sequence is CASSEDGTLGDIQYF. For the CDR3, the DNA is TGTGCCAGCAGTGAAGATGGCACACTAGGGGACATTCAGTACTTC.

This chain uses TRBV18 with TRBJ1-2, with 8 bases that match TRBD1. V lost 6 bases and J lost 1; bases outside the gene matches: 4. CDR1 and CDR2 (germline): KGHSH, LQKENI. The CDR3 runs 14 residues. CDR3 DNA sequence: TGTGCCAGCTCGAGGGACAGGCTTAACTATGGCTACACCTTC. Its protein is CASSRDRLNYGYTF. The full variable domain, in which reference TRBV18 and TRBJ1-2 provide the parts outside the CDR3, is NAGVMQNPRHLVRRRGQEARLRCSPMKGHSHVYWYRQLPEEGLKFMVYLQKENIIDESGMPKERFSAEFPKEGPSILRIQQVVRGDSAAYFCASSRDRLNYGYTFGSGTRLTVV.

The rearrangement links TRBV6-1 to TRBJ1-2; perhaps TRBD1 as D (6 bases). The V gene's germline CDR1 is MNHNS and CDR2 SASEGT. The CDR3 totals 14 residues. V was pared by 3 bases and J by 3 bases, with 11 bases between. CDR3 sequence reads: CASSEDRFYYGYTF. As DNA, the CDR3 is TGTGCCAGCAGTGAGGACAGATTCTACTATGGCTACACCTTC.

CDR3 sequence reads: CASSLAGETQYF. The CDR3 DNA reads as TGTGCCAGCAGCTTAGCAGGCGAGACCCAGTACTTC. The gene calls are TRBV7-9 and TRBJ2-5; no clear D gene. The CDR3 spans 12 residues. Trimming cost V 0 bases and J 5 bases, with 4 bases left between them. Germline V gives CDR1 SEHNR, CDR2 FQNEAQ (reference sequence). Variable domain in full (rest from reference TRBV7-9 and TRBJ2-5): DTGVSQNPRHKITKRGQNVTFRCDPISEHNRLYWYRQTLGQGPEFLTYFQNEAQLEKSRLLSDRFSAERPKGSFSTLEIQRTEQGDSAMYLCASSLAGETQYFGPGTRLLVL.

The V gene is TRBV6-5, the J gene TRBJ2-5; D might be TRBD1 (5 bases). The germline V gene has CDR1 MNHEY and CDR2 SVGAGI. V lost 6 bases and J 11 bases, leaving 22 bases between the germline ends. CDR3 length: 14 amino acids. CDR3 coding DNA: TGTGCCAGCAGCCCAGACCCCAGGGTGGTCAAGCAGTACTTC. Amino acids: CASSPDPRVVKQYF.

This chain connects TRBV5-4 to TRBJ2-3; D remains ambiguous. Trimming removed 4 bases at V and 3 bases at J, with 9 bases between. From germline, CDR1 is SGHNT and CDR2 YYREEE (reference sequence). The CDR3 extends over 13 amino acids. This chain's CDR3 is CASSKAATDTQYF. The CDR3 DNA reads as TGTGCCAGCAGCAAGGCAGCGACAGATACGCAGTATTTT.

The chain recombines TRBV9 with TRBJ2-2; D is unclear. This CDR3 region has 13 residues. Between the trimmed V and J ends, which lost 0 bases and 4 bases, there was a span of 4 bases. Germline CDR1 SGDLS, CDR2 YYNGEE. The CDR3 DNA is TGTGCCAGCAGCGTAGTATCCACCGGGGAGCTGTTTTTT. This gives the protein CASSVVSTGELFF.

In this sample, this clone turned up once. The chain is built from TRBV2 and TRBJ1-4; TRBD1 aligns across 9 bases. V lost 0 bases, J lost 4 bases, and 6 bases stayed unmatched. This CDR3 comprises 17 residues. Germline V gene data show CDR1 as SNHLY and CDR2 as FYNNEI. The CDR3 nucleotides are TGTGCCAGCAGTGAAGCCGGGACAGGGTTTTTTAATGAAAAACTGTTTTTT. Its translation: CASSEAGTGFFNEKLFF. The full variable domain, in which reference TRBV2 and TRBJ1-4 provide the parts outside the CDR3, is EPEVTQTPSHQVTQMGQEVILRCVPISNHLYFYWYRQILGQKVEFLVSFYNNEISEKSEIFDDQFSVERPDGSNFTLKIRSTKLEDSAMYFCASSEAGTGFFNEKLFFGSGTQLSVL.

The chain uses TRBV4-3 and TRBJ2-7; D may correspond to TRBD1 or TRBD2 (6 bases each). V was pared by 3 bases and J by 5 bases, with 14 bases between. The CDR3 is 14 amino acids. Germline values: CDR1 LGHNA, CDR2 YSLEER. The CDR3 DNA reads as TGCGCCAGCAGCCAGGGGGGCCCTTTCGACGAGCAGTACTTC. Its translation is CASSQGGPFDEQYF.